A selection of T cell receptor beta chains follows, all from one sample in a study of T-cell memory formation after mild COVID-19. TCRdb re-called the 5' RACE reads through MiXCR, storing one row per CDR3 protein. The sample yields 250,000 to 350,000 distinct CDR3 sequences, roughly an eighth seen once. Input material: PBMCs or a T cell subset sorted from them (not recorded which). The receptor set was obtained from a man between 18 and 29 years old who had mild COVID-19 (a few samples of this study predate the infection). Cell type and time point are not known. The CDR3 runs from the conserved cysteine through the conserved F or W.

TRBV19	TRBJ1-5	CASSVAALANQPQHF
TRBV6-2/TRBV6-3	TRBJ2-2	CASRGDYTGELFF
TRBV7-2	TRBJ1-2	CASSLVGGVDYGYTF
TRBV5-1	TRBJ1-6	CASSLAGRDYSPLHF
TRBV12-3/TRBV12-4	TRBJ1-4	CASRQGRLEKLFF
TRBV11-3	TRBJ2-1	CASSFREGNEQFF
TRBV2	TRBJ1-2	CASSRQFYGYTF
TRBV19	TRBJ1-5	CASNLDSGNQPQHF
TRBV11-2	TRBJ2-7	CASSFQITDYEQYF
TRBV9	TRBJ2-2	CASSVLSDTGELFF
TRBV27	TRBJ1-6	CASAVGASPLHF
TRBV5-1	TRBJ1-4	CASSLEGLGLGEKLFF